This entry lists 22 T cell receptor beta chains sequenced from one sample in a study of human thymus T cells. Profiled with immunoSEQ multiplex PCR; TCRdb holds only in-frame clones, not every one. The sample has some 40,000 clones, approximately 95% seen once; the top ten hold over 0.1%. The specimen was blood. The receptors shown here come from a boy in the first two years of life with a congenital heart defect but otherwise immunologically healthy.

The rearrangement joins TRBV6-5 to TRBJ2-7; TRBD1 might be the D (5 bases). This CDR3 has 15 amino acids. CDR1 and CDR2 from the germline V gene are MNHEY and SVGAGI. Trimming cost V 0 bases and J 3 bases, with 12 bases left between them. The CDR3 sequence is CASSYSSVDSYEQYF. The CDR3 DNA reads TGTGCCAGCAGTTACTCCTCCGTAGACAGCTACGAGCAGTACTTC.

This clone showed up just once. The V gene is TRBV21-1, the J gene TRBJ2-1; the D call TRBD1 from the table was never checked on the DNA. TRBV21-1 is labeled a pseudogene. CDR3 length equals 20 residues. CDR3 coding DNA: TGTGCCAGCAGCAAAGTCGAACAGGGGATTAGCGGTAGCTCCTACAATGAGCAGTTCTTC. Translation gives CASSKVEQGISGSSYNEQFF.

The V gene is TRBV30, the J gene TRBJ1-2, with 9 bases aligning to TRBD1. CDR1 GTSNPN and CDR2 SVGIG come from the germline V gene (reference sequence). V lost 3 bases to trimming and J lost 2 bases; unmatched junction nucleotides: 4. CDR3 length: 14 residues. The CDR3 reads CAWRTGTGNYGYTF. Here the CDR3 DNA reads TGTGCCTGGAGGACCGGGACAGGGAACTATGGCTACACCTTC.

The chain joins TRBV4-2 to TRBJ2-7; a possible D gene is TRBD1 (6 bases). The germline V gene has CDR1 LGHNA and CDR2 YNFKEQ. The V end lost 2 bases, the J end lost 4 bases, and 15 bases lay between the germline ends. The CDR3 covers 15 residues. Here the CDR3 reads CASSQIGGINYEQYF. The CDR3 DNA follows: TGTGCCAGCAGCCAAATAGGGGGAATTAATTACGAGCAGTACTTC.

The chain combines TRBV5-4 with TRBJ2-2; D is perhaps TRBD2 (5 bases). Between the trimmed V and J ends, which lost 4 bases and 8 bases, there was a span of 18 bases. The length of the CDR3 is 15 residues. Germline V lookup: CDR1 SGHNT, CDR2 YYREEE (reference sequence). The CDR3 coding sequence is TGTGCCAGCAGCCCGTCGGGGAGTCCGTGGGGGGAGCTGTTTTTT. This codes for CASSPSGSPWGELFF.

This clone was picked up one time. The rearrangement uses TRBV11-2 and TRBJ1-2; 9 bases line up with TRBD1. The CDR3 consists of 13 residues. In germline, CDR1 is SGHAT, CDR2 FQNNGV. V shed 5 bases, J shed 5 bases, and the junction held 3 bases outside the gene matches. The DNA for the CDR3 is TGTGCCAGCAGCCTTGGGACAGGGTATGGCTACACCTTC. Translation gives CASSLGTGYGYTF.

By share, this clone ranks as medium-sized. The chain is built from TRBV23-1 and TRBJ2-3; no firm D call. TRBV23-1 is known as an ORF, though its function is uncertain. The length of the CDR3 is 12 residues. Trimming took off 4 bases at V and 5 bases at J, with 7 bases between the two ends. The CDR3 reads CASSPEIDTQYF. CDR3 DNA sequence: TGCGCCAGCAGTCCCGAGATAGATACGCAGTATTTT.

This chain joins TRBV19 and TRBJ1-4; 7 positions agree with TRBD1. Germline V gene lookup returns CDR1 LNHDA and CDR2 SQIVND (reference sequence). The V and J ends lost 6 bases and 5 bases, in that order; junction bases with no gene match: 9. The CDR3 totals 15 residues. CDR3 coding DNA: TGTGCCAGTAGAGTGGGACAGACGTTAAATGAAAAACTGTTTTTT. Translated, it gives CASRVGQTLNEKLFF.

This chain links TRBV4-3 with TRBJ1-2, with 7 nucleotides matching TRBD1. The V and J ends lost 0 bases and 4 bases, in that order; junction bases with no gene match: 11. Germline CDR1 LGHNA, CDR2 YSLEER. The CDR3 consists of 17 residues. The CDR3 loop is CASSQDNFIGTAYGYTF. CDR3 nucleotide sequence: TGCGCCAGCAGCCAAGATAATTTTATTGGGACAGCCTATGGCTACACCTTC.

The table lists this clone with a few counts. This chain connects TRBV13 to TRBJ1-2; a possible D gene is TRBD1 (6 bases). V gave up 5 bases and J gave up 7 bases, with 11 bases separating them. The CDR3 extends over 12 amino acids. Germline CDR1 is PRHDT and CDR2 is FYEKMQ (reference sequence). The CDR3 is CASSAQGFGYTF. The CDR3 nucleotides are TGTGCCAGCAGCGCACAGGGCTTTGGCTACACCTTC.

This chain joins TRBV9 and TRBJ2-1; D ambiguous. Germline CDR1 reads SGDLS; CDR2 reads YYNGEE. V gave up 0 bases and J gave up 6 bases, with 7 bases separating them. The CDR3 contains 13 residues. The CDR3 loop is CASSVAPTNEQFF. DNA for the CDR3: TGTGCCAGCAGCGTAGCACCGACCAATGAGCAGTTCTTC.

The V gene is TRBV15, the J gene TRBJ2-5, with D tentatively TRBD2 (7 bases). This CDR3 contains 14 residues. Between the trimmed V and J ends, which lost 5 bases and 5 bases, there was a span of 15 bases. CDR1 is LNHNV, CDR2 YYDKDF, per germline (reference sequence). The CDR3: CATSPRGGAETQYF. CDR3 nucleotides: TGTGCCACCAGCCCGAGGGGGGGCGCGGAGACCCAGTACTTC.

CDR3: CASSTGQGSYGYTF. CDR3 bases: TGTGCCAGCAGCACCGGACAGGGGAGCTATGGCTACACCTTC. The chain couples TRBV9 to TRBJ1-2, with TRBD1 matching 9 bases. There are 14 residues in the CDR3. Germline V CDR1 and CDR2: SGDLS, YYNGEE. J gave up 4 bases and V 4 bases, and 5 bases lay outside the gene matches.

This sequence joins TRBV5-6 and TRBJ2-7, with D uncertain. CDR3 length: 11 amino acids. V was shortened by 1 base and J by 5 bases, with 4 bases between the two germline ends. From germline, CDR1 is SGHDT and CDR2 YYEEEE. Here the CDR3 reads CASSLNDEQYF. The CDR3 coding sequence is TGTGCCAGCAGCTTGAACGACGAGCAGTACTTC.

In nucleotides, the CDR3 is TGTGCCAGCAGCTTAGCGGTAGCTCTTTCCTCCTACGAGCAGTACTTC. Translated: CASSLAVALSSYEQYF. The chain combines TRBV7-8 with TRBJ2-7, with D unresolved. Between the trimmed V and J ends, which lost 0 bases and 0 bases, there was a span of 12 bases. Germline V lookup: CDR1 SGHVS, CDR2 FQNEAQ. CDR3 length: 16 residues.

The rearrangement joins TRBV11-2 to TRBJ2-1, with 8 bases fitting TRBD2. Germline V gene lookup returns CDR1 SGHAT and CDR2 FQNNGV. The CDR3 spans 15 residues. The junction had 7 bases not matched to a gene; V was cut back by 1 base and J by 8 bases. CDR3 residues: CASSLAAGVFHEQFF. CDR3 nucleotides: TGTGCCAGCAGCTTAGCAGCGGGAGTGTTCCATGAGCAGTTCTTC.

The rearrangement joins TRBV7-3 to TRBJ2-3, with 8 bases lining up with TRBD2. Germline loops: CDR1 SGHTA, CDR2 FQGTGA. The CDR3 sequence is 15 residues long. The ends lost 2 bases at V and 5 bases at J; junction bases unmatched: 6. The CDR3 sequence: CASSLAGGNRDTQYF. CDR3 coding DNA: TGTGCCAGCAGCTTAGCGGGGGGCAACCGAGATACGCAGTATTTT.

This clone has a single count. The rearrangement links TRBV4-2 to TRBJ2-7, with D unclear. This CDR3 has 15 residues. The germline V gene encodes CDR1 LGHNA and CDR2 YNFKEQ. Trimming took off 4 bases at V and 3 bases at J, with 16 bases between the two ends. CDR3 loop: CASSLMGGSYYEQYF. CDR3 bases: TGTGCCAGCAGCCTAATGGGTGGATCCTACTACGAGCAGTACTTC.

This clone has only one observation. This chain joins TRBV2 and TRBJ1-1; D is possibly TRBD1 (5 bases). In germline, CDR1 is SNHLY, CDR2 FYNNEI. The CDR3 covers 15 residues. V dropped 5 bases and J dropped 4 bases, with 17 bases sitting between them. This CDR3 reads CASSSKGVRSTEAFF. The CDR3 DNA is TGTGCCAGCAGTTCTAAAGGGGTTCGGAGCACTGAAGCTTTCTTT.

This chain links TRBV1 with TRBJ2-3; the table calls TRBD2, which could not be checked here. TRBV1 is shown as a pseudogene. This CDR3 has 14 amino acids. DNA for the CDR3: TGCACCAGCAGCCGAGGGAAACACACAGATACGCAGTATTTT. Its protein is CTSSRGKHTDTQYF.

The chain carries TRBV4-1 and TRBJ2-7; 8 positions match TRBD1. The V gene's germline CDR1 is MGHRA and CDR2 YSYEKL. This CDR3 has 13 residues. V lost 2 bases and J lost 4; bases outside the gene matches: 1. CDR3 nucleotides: TGCGCCAGCAGCCAACAGGGGGCGTACGAGCAGTACTTC. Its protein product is CASSQQGAYEQYF.

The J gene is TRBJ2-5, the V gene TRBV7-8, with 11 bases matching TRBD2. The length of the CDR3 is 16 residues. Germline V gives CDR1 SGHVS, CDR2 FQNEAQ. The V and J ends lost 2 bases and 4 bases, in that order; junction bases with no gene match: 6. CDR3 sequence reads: CASSLMVAGGPETQYF. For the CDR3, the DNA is TGTGCCAGCAGCTTAATGGTAGCGGGGGGGCCAGAGACCCAGTACTTC.